This TCR beta chain emerged from a study of T cells in Graves' hyperthyroidism and ophthalmopathy. Across the whole study: Sampling of peripheral blood happened at initial diagnosis, prior to any treatment. General observations from the study: Stable hyperthyroidism was told apart from ophthalmopathy by a model built on 13 V-J features. Blood also contained most expanded thyroid clonotypes above 0.001.

Amplification of TCR beta CDR3 regions was performed using RNA transcripts as template. Researchers ran a first-round RT-PCR on the TCR CDR3 using the HTBI primer set. MiXCR, applied by TCRdb to the multiplex PCR reads, yields one record per CDR3 protein. Of fewer than 700,000 distinct CDR3 sequences in the sample, roughly 17% were seen once. CDR1 DFQATT and CDR2 SNEGSKA come from the germline V gene (reference sequence). CDR3 length: 15 residues. The V gene end was trimmed by 5 bases and the J gene end by 7 bases; junction bases not matched to a gene: 7. PBMCs were obtained from 10 ml fresh peripheral blood. This clonotype was counted ten times or more. Its antigen is undetermined.

The sequence was obtained from a woman in her 30s with Graves' hyperthyroidism. The chain links TRBV20-1 to TRBJ2-1; TRBD2 matches 14 bases. The sequencing input was blood. The CDR3 DNA reads TGCAGTGCTTTACCGGGACTAGCGGGAGCGAATGAGCAGTTCTTC. The encoded protein is CSALPGLAGANEQFF.